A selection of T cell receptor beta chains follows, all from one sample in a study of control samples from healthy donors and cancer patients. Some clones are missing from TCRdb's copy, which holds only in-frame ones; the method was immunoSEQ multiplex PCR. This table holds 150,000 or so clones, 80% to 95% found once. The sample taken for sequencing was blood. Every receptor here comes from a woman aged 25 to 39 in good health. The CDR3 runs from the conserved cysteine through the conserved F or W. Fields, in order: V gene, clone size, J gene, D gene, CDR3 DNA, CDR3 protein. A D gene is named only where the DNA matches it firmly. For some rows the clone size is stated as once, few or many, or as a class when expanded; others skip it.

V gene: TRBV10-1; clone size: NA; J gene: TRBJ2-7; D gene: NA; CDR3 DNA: TGCGCCAGCAGTGCCGGGAGTAGGTCCTACGAGCAGTACTTC; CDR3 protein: CASSAGSRSYEQYF
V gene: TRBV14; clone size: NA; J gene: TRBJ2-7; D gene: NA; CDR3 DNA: TGTGCCAGCAGCCAAGAGGTAGGAACCTACTACGAGCAGTACTTC; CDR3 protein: CASSQEVGTYYEQYF
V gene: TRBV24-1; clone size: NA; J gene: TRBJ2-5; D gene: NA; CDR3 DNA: TGTGCCACCAGTGACAATGGGGGGATGCAAGAGACCCAGTACTTC; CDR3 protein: CATSDNGGMQETQYF
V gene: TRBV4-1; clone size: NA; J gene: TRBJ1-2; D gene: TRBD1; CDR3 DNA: TGCGCCAGCAGCCAAGCCCCGGGACAGGGGAGCTATGGCTACACCTTC; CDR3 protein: CASSQAPGQGSYGYTF
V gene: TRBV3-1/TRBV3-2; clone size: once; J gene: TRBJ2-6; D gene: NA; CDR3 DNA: TGTGCCAGCAGCCAAACCGGGCCAAGCTCTGGGGCCAACGTCCTGACTTTC; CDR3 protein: CASSQTGPSSGANVLTF
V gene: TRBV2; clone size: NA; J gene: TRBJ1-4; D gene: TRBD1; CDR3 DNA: TGTGCCAGCAAGTTACAGGGGGTAGAAAAACTGTTTTTT; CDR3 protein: CASKLQGVEKLFF
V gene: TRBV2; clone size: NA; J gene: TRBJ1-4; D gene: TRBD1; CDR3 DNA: TGTGCCAGCACCATAGACGGACAGGGCCGTAGGGAAAAACTGTTTTTT; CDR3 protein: CASTIDGQGRREKLFF
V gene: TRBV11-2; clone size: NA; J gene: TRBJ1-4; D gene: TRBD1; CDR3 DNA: TGTGCCAGCAGCAAACAGACAGGGCTTAATGAAAAACTGTTTTTT; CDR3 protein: CASSKQTGLNEKLFF
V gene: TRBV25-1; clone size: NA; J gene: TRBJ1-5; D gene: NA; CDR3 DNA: TGTGCCAGCAGTGAATGGGGGGAGGGACAGCCCCAGCATTTT; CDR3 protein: CASSEWGEGQPQHF
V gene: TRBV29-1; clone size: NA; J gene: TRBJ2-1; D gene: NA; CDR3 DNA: TGCAGCGTTGAAAAACAAGAGGAGTGGCTAGACGTATACAATGAGCAGTTCTTC; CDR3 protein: CSVEKQEEWLDVYNEQFF
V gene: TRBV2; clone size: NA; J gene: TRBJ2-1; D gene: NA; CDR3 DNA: TGTGCCAGCATGGGAGACGCAAATGAGCAGTTCTTC; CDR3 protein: CASMGDANEQFF
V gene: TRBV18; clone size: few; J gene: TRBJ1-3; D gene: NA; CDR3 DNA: TGTGCCAGCTCACCATGGCAGGCGGGAAACACCATATATTTT; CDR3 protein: CASSPWQAGNTIYF
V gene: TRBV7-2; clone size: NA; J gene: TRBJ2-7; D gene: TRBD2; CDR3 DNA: TGTGCCAGGCGGGGGCTAGCGGGATTATCGAGGAACTACGAGCAGTACTTC; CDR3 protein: CARRGLAGLSRNYEQYF
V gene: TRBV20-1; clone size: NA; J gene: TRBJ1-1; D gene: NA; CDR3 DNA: TGCAGTTGGACGGTTAACACTGAAGCTTTCTTT; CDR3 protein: CSWTVNTEAFF
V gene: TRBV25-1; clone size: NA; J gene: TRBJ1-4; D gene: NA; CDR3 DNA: TGTGCCAGCAGTGAGGGGGGCAGAGAAAAACTGTTTTTT; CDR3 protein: CASSEGGREKLFF
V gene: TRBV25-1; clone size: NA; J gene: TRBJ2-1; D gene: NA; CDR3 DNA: TGTGCCAGCAGTCTTTTGCCTGGGGATGAGCAGTTCTTC; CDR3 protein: CASSLLPGDEQFF
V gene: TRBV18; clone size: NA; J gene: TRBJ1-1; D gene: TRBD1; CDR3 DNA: TGTGCCAGCTCACCTAATACAGGGGGCGTTGGCACTGAAGCTTTCTTT; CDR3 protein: CASSPNTGGVGTEAFF
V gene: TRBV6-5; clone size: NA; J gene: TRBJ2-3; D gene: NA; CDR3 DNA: TGTGCCAGCAGCCCCGGCGCTACGGTTTTTGATACGCAGTATTTT; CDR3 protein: CASSPGATVFDTQYF
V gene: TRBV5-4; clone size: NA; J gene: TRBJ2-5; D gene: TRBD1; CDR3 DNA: TGTGCCAGCAGCCGGGGACAGGGGGAGACCCAGTACTTC; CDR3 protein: CASSRGQGETQYF
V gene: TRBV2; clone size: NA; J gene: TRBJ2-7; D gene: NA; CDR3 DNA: TGTGCCAGCAGTCTAGACAGGCCCCCCTACGAGCAGTACTTC; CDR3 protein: CASSLDRPPYEQYF
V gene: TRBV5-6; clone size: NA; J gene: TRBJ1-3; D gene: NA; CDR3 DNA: TGTGCCAGCAGCTTCGGATCAGGAAACACCATATATTTT; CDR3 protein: CASSFGSGNTIYF
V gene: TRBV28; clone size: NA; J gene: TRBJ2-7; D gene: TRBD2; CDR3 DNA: TGTGCCAGCAGTCCAAGCGGGAGGGCGTCCTACGAGCAGTACTTC; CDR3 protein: CASSPSGRASYEQYF
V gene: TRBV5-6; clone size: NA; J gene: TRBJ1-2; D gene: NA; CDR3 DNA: TGTGCCAGCAGCTTGGCTCAGCAGGGCTACACCTTC; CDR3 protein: CASSLAQQGYTF
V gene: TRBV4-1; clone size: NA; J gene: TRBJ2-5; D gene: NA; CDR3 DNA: TGCGCCAGCAGCCAACCTAGCGCCGAGACCCAGTACTTC; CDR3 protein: CASSQPSAETQYF
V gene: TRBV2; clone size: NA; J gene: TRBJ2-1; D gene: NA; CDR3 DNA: TGTGCCAGCCGTCCCCAGCAGCAGTTCTTC; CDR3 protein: CASRPQQQFF
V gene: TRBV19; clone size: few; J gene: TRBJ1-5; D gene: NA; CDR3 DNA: TGTGCCAGTAGGGCAGGGAGTTTGCCCCAGCATTTT; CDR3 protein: CASRAGSLPQHF
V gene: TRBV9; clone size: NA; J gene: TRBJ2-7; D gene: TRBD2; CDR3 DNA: TGTGCCAGCAGCGGCCTTTCCGGGAGGTCCTACGAGCAGTACTTC; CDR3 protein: CASSGLSGRSYEQYF
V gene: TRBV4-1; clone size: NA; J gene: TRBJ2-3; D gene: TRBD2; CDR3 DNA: TGCGCCAGCAGCCAACTCGGGGGGGCGCGAGGCACAGATACGCAGTATTTT; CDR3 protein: CASSQLGGARGTDTQYF
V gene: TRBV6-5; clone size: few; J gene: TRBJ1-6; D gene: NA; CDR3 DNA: TGTGCCAGCAGCCCGGGACCCACGAATTCACCCCTCCACTTT; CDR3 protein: CASSPGPTNSPLHF
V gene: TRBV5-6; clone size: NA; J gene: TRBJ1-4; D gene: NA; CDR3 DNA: TGTGCCAGCAGCTTGAAGGGCTTTAATGAAAAACTGTTTTTT; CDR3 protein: CASSLKGFNEKLFF
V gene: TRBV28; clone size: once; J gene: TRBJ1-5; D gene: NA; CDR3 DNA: TGTGCCAGCAGTAACCCACTCCAAGAGCATTTT; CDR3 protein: CASSNPLQEHF
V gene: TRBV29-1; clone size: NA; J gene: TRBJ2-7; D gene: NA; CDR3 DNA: TGCAGCGTTGTGGAGGGGGAGGCCTACGAGCAGTACTTC; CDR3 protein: CSVVEGEAYEQYF
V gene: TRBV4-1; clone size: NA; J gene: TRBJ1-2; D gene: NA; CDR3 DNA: TGCGCCAGCAGCCAGCAAAGCCTTAACAGGGATGGCTACACCTTC; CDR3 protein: CASSQQSLNRDGYTF
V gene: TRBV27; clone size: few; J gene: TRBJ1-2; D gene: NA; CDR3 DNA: TGTGCCAGCAAGTCGGGGGGCTCGGAGTGGCTGGACTACTATGGCTACACCTTC; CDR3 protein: CASKSGGSEWLDYYGYTF
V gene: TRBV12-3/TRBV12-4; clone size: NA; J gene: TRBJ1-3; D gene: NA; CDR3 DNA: TGTGCCAGCAGTCAGAGCAGAAACACCATATATTTT; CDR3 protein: CASSQSRNTIYF
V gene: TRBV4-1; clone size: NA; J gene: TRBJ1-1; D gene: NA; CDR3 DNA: TGCGCCAGCAGCCGCCGAACTGAGGGGAGGACTGAAGCTTTCTTT; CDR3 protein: CASSRRTEGRTEAFF
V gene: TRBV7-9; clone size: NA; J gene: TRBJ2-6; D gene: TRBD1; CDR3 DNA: TGTGCCAGCAGCTGGGCCGGGACAGGGGAGGTAGGGGCCAACGTCCTGACTTTC; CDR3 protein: CASSWAGTGEVGANVLTF
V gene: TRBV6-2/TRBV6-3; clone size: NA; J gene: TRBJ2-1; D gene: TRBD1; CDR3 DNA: TGTGCCAGCAGTGGTCCGACAGGGTACTCCTACAATGAGCAGTTCTTC; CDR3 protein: CASSGPTGYSYNEQFF
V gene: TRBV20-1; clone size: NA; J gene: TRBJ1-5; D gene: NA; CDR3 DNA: TGCAGTGCTAGTAATCTTGGGGAGTTGACCCAGCATTTT; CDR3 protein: CSASNLGELTQHF
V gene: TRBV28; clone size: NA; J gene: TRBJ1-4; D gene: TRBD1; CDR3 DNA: TGTGCCAGCAGTCTAGAGACAGGGTATGAAAAACTGTTTTTT; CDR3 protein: CASSLETGYEKLFF
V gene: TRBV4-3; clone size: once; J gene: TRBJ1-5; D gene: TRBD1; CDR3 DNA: TGCGCCAGCAGCCCGGGGACAGGGGCCTTGTGGGGCAATCAGCCCCAGCATTTT; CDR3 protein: CASSPGTGALWGNQPQHF
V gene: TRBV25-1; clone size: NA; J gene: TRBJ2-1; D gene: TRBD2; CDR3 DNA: TGTGCCAGCAGTGAAAGGGGACTAGCGCGTGACAATGAGCAGTTCTTC; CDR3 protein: CASSERGLARDNEQFF
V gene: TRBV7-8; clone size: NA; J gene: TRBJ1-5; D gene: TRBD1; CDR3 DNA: TGTGCCAGCAGCTTGGGACAGGGAGTCAATCAGCCCCAGCATTTT; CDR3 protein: CASSLGQGVNQPQHF
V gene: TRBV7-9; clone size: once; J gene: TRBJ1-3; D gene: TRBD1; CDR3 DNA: TGTGCCAGCCGACAGGGTGCTGGAAACACCATATATTTT; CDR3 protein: CASRQGAGNTIYF
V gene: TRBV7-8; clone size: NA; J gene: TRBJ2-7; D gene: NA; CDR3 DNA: TGTGCCAGCAGCTTAGCTAGCGACTCGTTTTACGAGCAGTACTTC; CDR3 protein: CASSLASDSFYEQYF
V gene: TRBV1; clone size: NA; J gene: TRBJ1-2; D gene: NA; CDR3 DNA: TGCACCAGCAGCCAAGATCCGAGCGGGGGTGTGAGAGGCTACACCTTC; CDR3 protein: CTSSQDPSGGVRGYTF
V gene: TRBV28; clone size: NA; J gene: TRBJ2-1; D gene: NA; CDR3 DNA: TGTGCCAGCAAAATACCCAATGGCGGGATCGAGCAGTTCTTC; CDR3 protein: CASKIPNGGIEQFF
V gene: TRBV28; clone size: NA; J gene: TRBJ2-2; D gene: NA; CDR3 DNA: TGTGCCAGCAGTTCCCGGGCGTCCCGTTACACCGGGGAGCTGTTTTTT; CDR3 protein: CASSSRASRYTGELFF
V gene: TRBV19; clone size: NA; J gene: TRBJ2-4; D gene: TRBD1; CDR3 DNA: TGTGCCAGTAGTATGGGGGACAGGGGGCAAAACATTCAGTACTTC; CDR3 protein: CASSMGDRGQNIQYF
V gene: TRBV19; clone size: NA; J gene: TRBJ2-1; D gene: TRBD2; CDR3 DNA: TGTGCCAGTAGTATAGAACTAGCGGGGAACAATGAGCAGTTCTTC; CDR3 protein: CASSIELAGNNEQFF
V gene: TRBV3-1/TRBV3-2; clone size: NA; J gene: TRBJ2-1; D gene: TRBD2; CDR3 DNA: TGTGCCAGCAGCTGGGGACTAACCAATGAGCAGTTCTTC; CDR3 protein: CASSWGLTNEQFF
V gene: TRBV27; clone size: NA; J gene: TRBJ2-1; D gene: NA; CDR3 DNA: TGTGCCAGCTACCCCTGGGGACGAAACAATGAGCAGTTCTTC; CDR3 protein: CASYPWGRNNEQFF
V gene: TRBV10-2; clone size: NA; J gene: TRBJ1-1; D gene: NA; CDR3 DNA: TGCGCCTGCCTGGGAGGATCTGTGAACACTGAAGCTTTCTTT; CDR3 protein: CACLGGSVNTEAFF